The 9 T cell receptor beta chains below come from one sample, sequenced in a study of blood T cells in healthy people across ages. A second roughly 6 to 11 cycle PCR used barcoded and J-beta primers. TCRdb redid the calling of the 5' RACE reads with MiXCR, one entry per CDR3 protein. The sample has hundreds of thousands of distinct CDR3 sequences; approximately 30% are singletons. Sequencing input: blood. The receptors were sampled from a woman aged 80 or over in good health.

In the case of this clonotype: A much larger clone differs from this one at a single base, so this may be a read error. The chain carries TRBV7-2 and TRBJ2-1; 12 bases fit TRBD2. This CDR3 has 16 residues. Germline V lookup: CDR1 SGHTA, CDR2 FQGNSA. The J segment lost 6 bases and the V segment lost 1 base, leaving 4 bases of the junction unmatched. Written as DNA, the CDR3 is TGTGCCAGCAGCTTAGGGGGACTAGCGGGTATCAATGAGCAGTTCTTC. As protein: CASSLGGLAGINEQFF.

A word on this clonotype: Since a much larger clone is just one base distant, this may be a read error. The CDR3: CASSVGSGTDTQYF. CDR3 sequence (DNA): TGTGCCAGCAGCGTGGGGAGTGGGACAGATACGCAGTATTTT. The V and J genes are TRBV5-6 and TRBJ2-3, with D possibly being TRBD2 (5 bases). Germline-derived CDR1 and CDR2 are SGHDT and YYEEEE. The CDR3 length is 14 residues. Trimming stripped 4 bases from V and 3 bases from J, with 12 bases between.

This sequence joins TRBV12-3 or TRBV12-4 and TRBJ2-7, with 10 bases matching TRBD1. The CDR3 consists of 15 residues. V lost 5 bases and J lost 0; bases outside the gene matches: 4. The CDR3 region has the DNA TGTGCCAGCAGTAAGGGACAGGGGCTCTCCTACGAGCAGTACTTC. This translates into CASSKGQGLSYEQYF.

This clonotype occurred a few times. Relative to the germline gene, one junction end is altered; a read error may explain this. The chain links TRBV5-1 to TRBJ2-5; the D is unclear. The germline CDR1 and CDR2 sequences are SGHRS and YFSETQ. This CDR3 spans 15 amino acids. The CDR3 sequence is CVSSLEGWFQETQYF. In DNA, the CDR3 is TGCGTCAGCAGCTTGGAAGGGTGGTTCCAAGAGACCCAGTACTTC. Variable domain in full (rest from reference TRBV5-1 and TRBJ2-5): KAGVTQTPRYLIKTRGQQVTLSCSPISGHRSVSWYQQTPGQGLQFLFEYFSETQRNKGNFPGRFSGRQFSNSRSEMNVSTLELGDSALYLCVSSLEGWFQETQYFGPGTRLLVL.

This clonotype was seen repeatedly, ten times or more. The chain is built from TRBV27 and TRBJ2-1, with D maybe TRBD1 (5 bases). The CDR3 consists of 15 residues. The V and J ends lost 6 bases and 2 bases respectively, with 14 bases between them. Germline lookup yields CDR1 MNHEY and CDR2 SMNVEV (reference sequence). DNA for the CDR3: TGTGCCAGCAGCCGTGGCAGGACACCCTACAATGAGCAGTTCTTC. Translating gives CASSRGRTPYNEQFF.

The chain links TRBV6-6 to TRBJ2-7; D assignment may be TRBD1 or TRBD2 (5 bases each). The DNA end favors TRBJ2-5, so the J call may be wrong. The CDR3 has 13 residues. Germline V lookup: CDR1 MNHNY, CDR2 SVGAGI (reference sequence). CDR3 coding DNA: TGTGCCAGCAGACCGTGGGGGTGTGAGACCCAGTACTTC. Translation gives CASRPWGCETQYF.

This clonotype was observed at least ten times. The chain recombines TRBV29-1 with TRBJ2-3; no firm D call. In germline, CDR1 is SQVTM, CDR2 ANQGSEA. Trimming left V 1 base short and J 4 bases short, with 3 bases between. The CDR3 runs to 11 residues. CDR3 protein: CSVEVADTQYF. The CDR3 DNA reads TGCAGCGTTGAAGTGGCAGATACGCAGTATTTT.

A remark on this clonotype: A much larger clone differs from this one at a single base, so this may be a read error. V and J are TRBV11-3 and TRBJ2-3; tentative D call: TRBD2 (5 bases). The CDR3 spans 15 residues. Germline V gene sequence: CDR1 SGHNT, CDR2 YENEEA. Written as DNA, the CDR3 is TGTACCAGCAGCTTAGATGAGGGTAACACAGATACGCAGTATTTT. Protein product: CTSSLDEGNTDTQYF.

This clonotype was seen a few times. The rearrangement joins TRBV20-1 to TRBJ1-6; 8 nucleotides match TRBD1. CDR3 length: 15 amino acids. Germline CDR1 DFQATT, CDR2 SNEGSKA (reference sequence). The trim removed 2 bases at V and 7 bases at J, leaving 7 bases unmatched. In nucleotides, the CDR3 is TGCAGTGCTAGACTCCCGGACAGGGACAATTCACCCCTCCACTTT. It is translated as CSARLPDRDNSPLHF.